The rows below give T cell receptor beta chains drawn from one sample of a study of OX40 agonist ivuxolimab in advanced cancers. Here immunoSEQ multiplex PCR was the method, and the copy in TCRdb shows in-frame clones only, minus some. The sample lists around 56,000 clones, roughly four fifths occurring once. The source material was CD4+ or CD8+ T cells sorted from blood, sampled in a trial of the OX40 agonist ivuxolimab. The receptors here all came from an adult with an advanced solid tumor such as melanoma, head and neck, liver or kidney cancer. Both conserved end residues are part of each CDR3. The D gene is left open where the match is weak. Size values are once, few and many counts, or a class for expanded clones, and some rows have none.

CDR3: CASSPDRGRYEQYF; DNA: TGTGCCAGCTCACCGGACAGGGGGCGTTACGAGCAGTACTTC; J: TRBJ2-7; V: TRBV18; size: -; D: TRBD1
CDR3: CASSPGARITEAFF; DNA: TGTGCCAGCAGCCCGGGGGCGCGAATCACTGAAGCTTTCTTT; J: TRBJ1-1; V: TRBV7-9; size: -; D: -
CDR3: CASSTTSGSSYEQYF; DNA: TGTGCCAGCAGCACAACTAGCGGCAGCTCCTACGAGCAGTACTTC; J: TRBJ2-7; V: TRBV5-6; size: -; D: TRBD2
CDR3: CASSLGRQEKLFF; DNA: TGTGCCAGCAGCTTAGGGAGACAGGAAAAACTGTTTTTT; J: TRBJ1-4; V: TRBV7-9; size: -; D: -
CDR3: CASSYRGGPLHF; DNA: TGTGCTAGCAGTTATCGGGGGGGACCCCTCCACTTT; J: TRBJ1-6; V: TRBV6-5; size: -; D: -
CDR3: CASSPGNEQFF; DNA: TGTGCCAGCAGCCCGGGGAATGAGCAGTTCTTC; J: TRBJ2-1; V: TRBV7-6; size: -; D: -
CDR3: CASGTSGTGANVLTF; DNA: TGTGCTAGTGGCACCAGCGGGACTGGGGCCAACGTCCTGACTTTC; J: TRBJ2-6; V: TRBV12-5; size: once; D: TRBD2
CDR3: CASSLEGRGTDTQYF; DNA: TGTGCCAGCAGCTTAGAGGGGCGGGGCACAGATACGCAGTATTTT; J: TRBJ2-3; V: TRBV11-2; size: -; D: -
CDR3: CASSQDRNYGYTF; DNA: TGTGCCAGCAGCCAAGACAGGAACTATGGCTACACCTTC; J: TRBJ1-2; V: TRBV14; size: few; D: -
CDR3: CASSLFGQDAYEQYF; DNA: TGTGCCAGCAGCTTATTTGGGCAGGATGCCTACGAGCAGTACTTC; J: TRBJ2-7; V: TRBV11-3; size: -; D: -
CDR3: CASSLDLRGVGRGYTF; DNA: TGTGCCAGCAGCTTAGATCTTAGAGGGGTAGGAAGAGGCTACACCTTC; J: TRBJ1-2; V: TRBV11-2; size: -; D: -
CDR3: CASSAQAGVGEQYF; DNA: TGTGCCAGCAGTGCGCAAGCCGGAGTGGGGGAGCAGTACTTC; J: TRBJ2-7; V: TRBV6-4; size: -; D: -
CDR3: CASSKGLDGNPSYFQETQYF; DNA: TGTGCCAGCAGCAAAGGGTTAGATGGGAACCCTTCCTATTTCCAAGAGACCCAGTACTTC; J: TRBJ2-5; V: TRBV14; size: -; D: -
CDR3: CASSLEAQGTEAFF; DNA: TGTGCCAGCAGCTTAGAGGCCCAGGGCACTGAAGCTTTCTTT; J: TRBJ1-1; V: TRBV11-2; size: -; D: -
CDR3: CSVEAQTSNYGYTF; DNA: TGCAGCGTTGAAGCGCAGACCTCTAACTATGGCTACACCTTC; J: TRBJ1-2; V: TRBV29-1; size: -; D: -
CDR3: CASSLEWGVEKLFF; DNA: TGTGCCAGCAGCTTAGAGTGGGGGGTCGAAAAACTGTTTTTT; J: TRBJ1-4; V: TRBV11-2; size: -; D: -
CDR3: CASSQGLLAGGPETQYF; DNA: TGCGCCAGCAGCCAAGGGTTACTAGCGGGGGGGCCGGAGACCCAGTACTTC; J: TRBJ2-5; V: TRBV4-3; size: -; D: TRBD2